The source of this T cell receptor (beta chain) is a study of control samples from healthy donors and cancer patients. CDR3 size: 14 residues. Trimming left V 3 bases short and J 5 bases short, with 14 bases between. Libraries were prepared by immunoSEQ multiplex PCR; TCRdb keeps only in-frame clonotypes and omits some of them. The sample contains roughly 120,000 clones, around 89% of which appear only once. The source material was blood. This receptor was identified in a man aged 40-50 years in good health. The V call is TRBV23-1, the J call TRBJ2-7, with D possibly being TRBD1 (5 bases). TRBV23-1 belongs to the ORF category, with a function that is uncertain. The CDR3 DNA reads as TGCGCCAGCAGTCATAAGGCGCAGGGCAACGAGCAGTACTTC. Its protein is CASSHKAQGNEQYF.